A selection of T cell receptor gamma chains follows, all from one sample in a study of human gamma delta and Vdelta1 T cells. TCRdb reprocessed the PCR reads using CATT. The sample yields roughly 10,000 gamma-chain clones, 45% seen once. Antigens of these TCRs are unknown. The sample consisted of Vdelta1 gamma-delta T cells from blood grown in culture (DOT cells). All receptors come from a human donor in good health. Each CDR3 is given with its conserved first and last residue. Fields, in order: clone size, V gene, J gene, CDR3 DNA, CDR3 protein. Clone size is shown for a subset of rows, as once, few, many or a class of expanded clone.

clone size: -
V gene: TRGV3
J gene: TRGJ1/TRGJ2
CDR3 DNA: TGTGCCACCTGGTCGTGGGGTGTTTATAAGAACCTCTTT
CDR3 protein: CATWSWGVYKNLF

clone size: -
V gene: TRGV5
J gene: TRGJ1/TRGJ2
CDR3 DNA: TGTGCCACCTGGGACTCGGATTATTATAAGAAACTCTTT
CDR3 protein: CATWDSDYYKKLF

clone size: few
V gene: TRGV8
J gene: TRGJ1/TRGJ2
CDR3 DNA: TGTGCCACCTGGGAACTTTTCAAGGTGGGGAAACTCTTT
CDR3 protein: CATWELFKVGKLF

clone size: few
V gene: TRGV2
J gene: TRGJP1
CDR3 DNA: TGTGCCACCTGGGACGGGATGGGTCTTACCACTGGTTGGTTCAAGATATTT
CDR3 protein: CATWDGMGLTTGWFKIF

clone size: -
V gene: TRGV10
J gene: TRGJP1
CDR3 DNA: TGTGCTGCGTGGACCATTAATACCACTGGTTGGTTCAAGATATTT
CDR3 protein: CAAWTINTTGWFKIF

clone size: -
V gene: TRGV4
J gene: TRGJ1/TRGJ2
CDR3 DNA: TGTGCCACCTGGACGAATTATTATAAGAAACTCTTT
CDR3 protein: CATWTNYYKKLF

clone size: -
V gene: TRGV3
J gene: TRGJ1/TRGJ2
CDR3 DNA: TGTGCCACCTGGGACGGTCCCCTGAATTATTATAAGAAACTCTTT
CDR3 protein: CATWDGPLNYYKKLF

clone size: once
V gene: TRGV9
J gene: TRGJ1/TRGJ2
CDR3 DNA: TGTGCCTTGTGGGAGGTGCGCGGTGCTTCTACACTTGGGGATTATTATAAGAAACTCTTT
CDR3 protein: CALWEVRGASTLGDYYKKLF

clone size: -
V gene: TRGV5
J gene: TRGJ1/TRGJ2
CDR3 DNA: TGTGCCACCTGGATGGGAAAGAAACTCTTT
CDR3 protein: CATWMGKKLF

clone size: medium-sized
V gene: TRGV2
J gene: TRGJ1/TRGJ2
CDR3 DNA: TGTGCCACCTGGGACGGGCAAGAGAAACTCTTT
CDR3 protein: CATWDGQEKLF

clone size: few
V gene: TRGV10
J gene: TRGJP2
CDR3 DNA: TGTGCTGCGTGGGATTTTAGTGATTGGATCAAGACGTTT
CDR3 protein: CAAWDFSDWIKTF

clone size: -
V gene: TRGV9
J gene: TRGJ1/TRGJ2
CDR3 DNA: TGTGCCTTGTGGGAGGTGTCGAGGTCATTCCAGAAACTCTTT
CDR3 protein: CALWEVSRSFQKLF

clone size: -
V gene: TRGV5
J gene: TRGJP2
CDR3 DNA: TGTGCCACCTGGGAGGTAGGTAGTAGTGATTGGATCAAGACGTTT
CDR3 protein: CATWEVGSSDWIKTF

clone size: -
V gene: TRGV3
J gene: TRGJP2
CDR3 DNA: TGTGCCACCTGGGTGGGTAGTGATTGGATCAAGACGTTT
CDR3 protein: CATWVGSDWIKTF

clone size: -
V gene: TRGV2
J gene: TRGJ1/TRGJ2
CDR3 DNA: TGTGCCACCTGGGACGGGCCTAAAGGTAATTATAAGAAACTCTTT
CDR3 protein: CATWDGPKGNYKKLF

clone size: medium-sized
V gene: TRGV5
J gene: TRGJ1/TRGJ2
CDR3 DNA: TGTGCCACCTGGGACAGGCCGGGGTATAAGAAACTCTTT
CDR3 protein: CATWDRPGYKKLF

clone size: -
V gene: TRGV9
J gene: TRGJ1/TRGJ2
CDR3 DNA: TGTGCCTTGTGGGAGTCCCGCCATTATAAGAAACTCTTT
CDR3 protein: CALWESRHYKKLF

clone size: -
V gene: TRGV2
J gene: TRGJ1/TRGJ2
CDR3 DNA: TGTGCCACCTGGGACGGGCGGCACTATAAGAAACTCTTT
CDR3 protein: CATWDGRHYKKLF

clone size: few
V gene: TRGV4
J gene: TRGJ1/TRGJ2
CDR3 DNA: TGTGCCACCTGGGCCCTTTATTATAAGAAACTCTTT
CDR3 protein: CATWALYYKKLF

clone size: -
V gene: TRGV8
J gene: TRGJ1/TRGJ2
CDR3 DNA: TGTGCCACCTGGGACCGGAATTATTATAAGAAACTCTTT
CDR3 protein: CATWDRNYYKKLF

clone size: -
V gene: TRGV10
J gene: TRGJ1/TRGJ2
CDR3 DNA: TGTGCTGCGTGGGAACCCGCAACCCGCGATTATAAGAAACTCTTT
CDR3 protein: CAAWEPATRDYKKLF

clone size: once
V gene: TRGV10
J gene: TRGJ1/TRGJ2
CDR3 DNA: TGTGCTAAACCTTATTATAAGAAACTCTTT
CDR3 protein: CAKPYYKKLF

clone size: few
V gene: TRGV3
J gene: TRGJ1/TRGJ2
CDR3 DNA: TGTGCCACCTGGGACGAGAAGAAACTCTTT
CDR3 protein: CATWDEKKLF

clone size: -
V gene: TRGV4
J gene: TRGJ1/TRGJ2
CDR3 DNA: TGTGCCACCTGGGGTGAATGGGGTTATAAGAAACTCTTT
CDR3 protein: CATWGEWGYKKLF

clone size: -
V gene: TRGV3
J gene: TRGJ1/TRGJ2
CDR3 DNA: TGTGCCACCTGGGACAGGGAAGAGAAACTCTTT
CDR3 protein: CATWDREEKLF

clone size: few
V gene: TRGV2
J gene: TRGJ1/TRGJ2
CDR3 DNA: TGTGCCACCTGGGACGTTTCGGTTTATAAGAAACTCTTT
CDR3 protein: CATWDVSVYKKLF

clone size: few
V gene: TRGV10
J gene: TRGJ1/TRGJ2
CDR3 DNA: TGTGCTGCGTGGGATCCCAATTATTATAAGAAACTCTTT
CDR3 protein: CAAWDPNYYKKLF

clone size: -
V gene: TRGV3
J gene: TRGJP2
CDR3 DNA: TGTGCCACCTGGGATAGGCCGATGTTGGATAGTGATTGGATCAAGACGTTT
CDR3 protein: CATWDRPMLDSDWIKTF

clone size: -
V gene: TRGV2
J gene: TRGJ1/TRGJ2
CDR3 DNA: TGTGCCACCTGGGACGGGCCCAATAAGAAACTCTTT
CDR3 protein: CATWDGPNKKLF

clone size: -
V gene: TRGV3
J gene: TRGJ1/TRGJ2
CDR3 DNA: TGTGCCACCTGGGACAGGCAGGTCCCCCCAAATAAGAAACTCTTT
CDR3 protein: CATWDRQVPPNKKLF

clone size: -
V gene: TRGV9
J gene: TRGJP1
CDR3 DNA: TGTGCCTTGTGGGAGGTGACTGGTTGGTTCAAGATATTT
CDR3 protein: CALWEVTGWFKIF

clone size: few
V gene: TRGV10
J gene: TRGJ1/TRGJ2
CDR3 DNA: TGTGCTGCGTGGGCGTCGCCCTATTATAAGAAACTCTTT
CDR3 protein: CAAWASPYYKKLF

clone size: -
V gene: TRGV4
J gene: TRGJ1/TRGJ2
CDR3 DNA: TGTACCACCTGGGATGTAGCTAAGAAACTCTTT
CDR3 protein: CTTWDVAKKLF

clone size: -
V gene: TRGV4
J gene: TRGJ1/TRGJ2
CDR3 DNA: TGTGCCACCTGGGATGTAGATAAGAAACTCTTT
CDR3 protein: CATWDVDKKLF

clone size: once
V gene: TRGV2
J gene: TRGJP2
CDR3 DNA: TGTGCCACCTGGGACGGGCACGGTAGTGATTGGATCAAGACGTTT
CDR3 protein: CATWDGHGSDWIKTF

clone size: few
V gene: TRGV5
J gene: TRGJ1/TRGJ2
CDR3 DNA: TGTGCCACCTGGGAATATTATTATAAGAAACTCTTT
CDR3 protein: CATWEYYYKKLF

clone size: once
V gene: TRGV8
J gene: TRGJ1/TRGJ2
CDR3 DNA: TGTGCCACCTGGGATAGGCGAAGGTATTATAAGAAACTCTTT
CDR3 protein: CATWDRRRYYKKLF

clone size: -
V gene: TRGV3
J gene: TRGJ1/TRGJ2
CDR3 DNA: TGTGCCACCTGGGATCCTTATTATTATAAGAAACTCTTT
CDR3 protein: CATWDPYYYKKLF

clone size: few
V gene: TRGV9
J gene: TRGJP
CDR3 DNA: TGTGCCTTGTGGGAGTCCGAGTTGGGCAAAAAAATCAAGGTATTT
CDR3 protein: CALWESELGKKIKVF

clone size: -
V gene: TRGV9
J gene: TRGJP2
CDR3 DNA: TGTGCCTTGTGGGAGGTGCAGGGGAGTGATTGGATCAAGACGTTT
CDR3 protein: CALWEVQGSDWIKTF

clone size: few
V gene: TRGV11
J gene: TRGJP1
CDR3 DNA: -
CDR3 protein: CTTVPAGLGTLWGWFKIF

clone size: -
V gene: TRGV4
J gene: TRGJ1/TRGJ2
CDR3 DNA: TGTGCCACCTGGGATGGCCCCCTTTATTATAAGAAACTCTTT
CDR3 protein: CATWDGPLYYKKLF

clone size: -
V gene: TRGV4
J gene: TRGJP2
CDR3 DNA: TGTGCCACCTGGGATGGAAGTCCGGGTGGTGATTGGATCAAGACGTTT
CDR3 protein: CATWDGSPGGDWIKTF

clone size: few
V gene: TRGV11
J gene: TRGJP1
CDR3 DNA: TGTGCCTGCTGGATCCCTACAGGGTTCAAGATATTT
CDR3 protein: CACWIPTGFKIF

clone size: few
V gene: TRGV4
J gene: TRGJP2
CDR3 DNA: TGTGCCACCTGGGATAAAACAAGTAGTGATTGGATCAAGACGTTT
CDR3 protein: CATWDKTSSDWIKTF

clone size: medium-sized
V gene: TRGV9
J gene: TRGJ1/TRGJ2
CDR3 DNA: TGTGCCTTGTGGGAGGTGCTCCATTATAAGAAACTCTTT
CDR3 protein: CALWEVLHYKKLF

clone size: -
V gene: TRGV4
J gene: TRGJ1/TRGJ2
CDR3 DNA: TGTGCCACCTGGGATGGGCGGGGCCCCTCCTTTTATTATAAGAAACTCTTT
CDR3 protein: CATWDGRGPSFYYKKLF

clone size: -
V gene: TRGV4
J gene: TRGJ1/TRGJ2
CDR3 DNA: TGTGCCACCTGGGATGGGCTGAATTATTATAAGAAACTCTTT
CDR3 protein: CATWDGLNYYKKLF

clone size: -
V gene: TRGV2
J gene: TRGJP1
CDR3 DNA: TGTGCCACCTGGGTGGCTGGTTGGTTCAAGATATTT
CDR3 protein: CATWVAGWFKIF

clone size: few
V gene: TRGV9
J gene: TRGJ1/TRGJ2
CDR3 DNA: TGTGCCTTGTGGGAGGTGCAGTATTATTATAAGAAACTCTTT
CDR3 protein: CALWEVQYYYKKLF

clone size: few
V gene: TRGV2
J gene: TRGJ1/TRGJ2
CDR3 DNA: TGTGCCACCTGGGACGATTCTTATTATAAGAAACTCTTT
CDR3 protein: CATWDDSYYKKLF

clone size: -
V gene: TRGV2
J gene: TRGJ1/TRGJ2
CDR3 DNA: TGTGCCACCTGGGACGTACATTATTATAAGAAACTCTTT
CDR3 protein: CATWDVHYYKKLF

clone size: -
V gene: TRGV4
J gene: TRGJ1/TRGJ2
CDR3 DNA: TGTGCCACCTGGGGCCACTTAGATAAGAAACTCTTT
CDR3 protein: CATWGHLDKKLF

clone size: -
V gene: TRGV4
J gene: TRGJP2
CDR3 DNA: TGTGCCACCTGGGATGGGCGTAGTGATTGGATCAAGACGTTT
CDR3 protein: CATWDGRSDWIKTF

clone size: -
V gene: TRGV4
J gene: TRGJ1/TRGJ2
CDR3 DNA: TGTGCCACCTGGGTCCCGAATTATTATAAGAAACTCTTT
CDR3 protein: CATWVPNYYKKLF

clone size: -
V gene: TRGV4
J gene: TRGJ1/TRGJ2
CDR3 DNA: TGTGCCACCCTTTCTCATGATTATTATAAGAAACTCTTT
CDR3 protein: CATLSHDYYKKLF

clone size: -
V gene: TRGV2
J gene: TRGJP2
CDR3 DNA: TGTGCCACCTGGGAAACAAGTGATTGGATCAAGACGTTT
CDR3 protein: CATWETSDWIKTF

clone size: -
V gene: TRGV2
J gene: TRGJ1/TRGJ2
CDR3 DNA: TGTGCCACCTGGGACGGGAGAAATTATTATAAGAAACTCTTT
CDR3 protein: CATWDGRNYYKKLF

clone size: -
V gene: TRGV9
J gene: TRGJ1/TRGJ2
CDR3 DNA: TGTGCCTTGTGGGAGGTGAAGCGACCAGAGTATAAGAAACTCTTT
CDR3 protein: CALWEVKRPEYKKLF

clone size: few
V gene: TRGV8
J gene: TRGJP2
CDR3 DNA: TGTGCCACCTGGTCTTATAGTAGTGATTGGATCAAGACGTTT
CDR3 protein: CATWSYSSDWIKTF